These 20 T cell receptor beta chains were sequenced from one sample in a study of shared clonotypes between healthy human individuals (dated by TCRdb to the early 2020s). For the CD8 naive samples, CD45RO-negative cells were positively selected for CCR7, yielding a CD45RA+CCR7+ population from which TemRA cells were excluded. The library was built by means of the immunoSEQ multiplex PCR assay. Held by TCRdb, this immuneACCESS table contains in-frame sequences only and omits some clones. Under half of the omission traces to an unresolved V gene where checked; the cause of the rest is unknown. The sample has around 1,900,000 clones on record, around 95% of them singletons. 1.5% to 2% of the sample comes from the top ten. The sequenced material came from naive CD8+ T cells from PBMCs. According to the study, the label for this sample's cell subset or site signals: CD45RA+CCR7+. The origin of the receptors is a man between 18 and 29 years old in good health. Some clones in this sample may be carry-over from other donors' samples.

The chain links TRBV5-1 to TRBJ2-2; possible D gene TRBD2, 5 bases. The germline gives CDR1 SGHRS, CDR2 YFSETQ. The CDR3 consists of 19 residues. V was pared by 0 bases and J by 0 bases, with 18 bases between. The CDR3 DNA sequence: TGCGCCAGCAGCTTGGAACTAGGGCCTACTCCCACGAACACCGGGGAGCTGTTTTTT. Amino acids: CASSLELGPTPTNTGELFF.

The chain uses TRBV7-2 and TRBJ2-1, with D possibly TRBD2 on 6 matching bases. Trimming took 4 bases from V and 5 from J, leaving 12 bases between them. The length of the CDR3 is 14 residues. The germline V gene encodes CDR1 SGHTA and CDR2 FQGNSA. The CDR3: CASSSGLNHNEQFF. In nucleotides, the CDR3 is TGTGCCAGCAGCTCTGGACTAAATCACAATGAGCAGTTCTTC.

The chain employs TRBV7-6 and TRBJ2-1, with 8 nucleotides matching TRBD2. The trim removed 5 bases at V and 8 bases at J, leaving 8 bases unmatched. The germline gives CDR1 SGHVS, CDR2 FNYEAQ. The CDR3 spans 14 residues. The CDR3 DNA sequence: TGTGCCAGCAGCCCTGCGGGGGGCGTCGATGAGCAGTTCTTC. Its translation is CASSPAGGVDEQFF.

The J gene is TRBJ2-7, the V gene TRBV4-3, with 9 bases aligning to TRBD1. Germline V gene sequence: CDR1 LGHNA, CDR2 YSLEER. The CDR3 extends over 13 amino acids. With V trimmed by 5 bases and J by 4 bases, 3 bases remained unmatched. The CDR3 region is CASSKDRGYEQYF. Written as DNA, the CDR3 is TGCGCCAGCAGCAAGGACAGGGGATACGAGCAGTACTTC.

The gene calls are TRBV7-3 and TRBJ1-1, with TRBD1 as a possible D gene (5 bases). Looked up from germline, CDR1 is SGHTA and CDR2 is FQGTGA. The CDR3 has 13 amino acids. Between the trimmed V and J ends, which lost 2 bases and 4 bases, there was a span of 8 bases. The CDR3 loop reads CASSLQGGTEAFF. CDR3 bases: TGTGCCAGCAGCTTACAGGGAGGCACTGAAGCTTTCTTT. Combining the CDR3 with reference TRBV7-3 and TRBJ1-1 gives the whole variable domain GAGVSQTPSNKVTEKGKYVELRCDPISGHTALYWYRQSLGQGPEFLIYFQGTGAADDSGLPNDRFFAVRPEGSVSTLKIQRTERGDSAVYLCASSLQGGTEAFFGQGTRLTVV.

This clone was recorded once. This chain connects TRBV27 to TRBJ1-5; unclear D gene. The germline CDR1 and CDR2 sequences are MNHEY and SMNVEV (reference sequence). The CDR3 is 15 amino acids. Between the trimmed V and J ends, which lost 5 bases and 3 bases, there was a span of 14 bases. This chain's CDR3 is CASSPYDPPNQPQHF. CDR3 coding DNA: TGTGCCAGCAGTCCGTACGACCCACCCAATCAGCCCCAGCATTTT.

The rearrangement uses TRBV9 and TRBJ2-5; 9 bases agree with TRBD2. Germline CDR1 is SGDLS and CDR2 is YYNGEE. Trimming cost V 8 bases and J 2 bases; bases outside gene matches: 7. The CDR3 runs 14 residues. CDR3 bases: TGTGCCAGTGGAGGTAGCGGGAGACAAGAGACCCAGTACTTC. Translation gives CASGGSGRQETQYF.

The gene calls are TRBV19 and TRBJ2-7; 10 nucleotides align to TRBD1. Germline loops: CDR1 LNHDA, CDR2 SQIVND (reference sequence). After removal of 10 bases from V and 5 bases from J, the junction contained 8 bases not matched to a gene. The CDR3 extends over 13 amino acids. CDR3 in amino acids: CATSDRGSHEQYF. DNA of the CDR3: TGTGCCACCTCGGACAGGGGGTCCCACGAGCAGTACTTC.

There are a few counts of this clone. The CDR3 spells CASSTDRGPAQPQHF. DNA of the CDR3: TGTGCCAGTAGCACGGACAGGGGGCCGGCTCAGCCCCAGCATTTT. The genes are TRBV19 and TRBJ1-5, with 11 positions matching TRBD1. The CDR3 loop spans 15 amino acids. CDR1 is LNHDA, CDR2 SQIVND, per germline (reference sequence). The V gene end was trimmed by 6 bases and the J gene end by 6 bases; junction bases not matched to a gene: 7.

The CDR3 sequence is CASSSANRGLFTEAFF. CDR3 DNA: TGTGCCAGCAGTTCCGCCAACAGGGGGCTCTTCACTGAAGCTTTCTTT. The rearrangement uses TRBV27 and TRBJ1-1; 9 nucleotides match TRBD1. Germline V CDR1 and CDR2: MNHEY, SMNVEV (reference sequence). The V segment lost 4 bases and the J segment 4 bases; nucleotides outside the gene matches: 10. This CDR3 spans 16 amino acids.

The chain carries TRBV27 and TRBJ2-7, with 8 bases lining up with TRBD2. J was trimmed by 5 bases and V by 2 bases; bases with no gene match: 2. The CDR3 is 13 amino acids. Per the germline V gene, CDR1 is MNHEY and CDR2 is SMNVEV (reference sequence). The CDR3 here is CASSLGLAHEQYF. Here the CDR3 DNA reads TGTGCCAGCAGTTTAGGACTAGCCCACGAGCAGTACTTC.

The chain links TRBV19 to TRBJ1-5; D not resolved. The V end lost 1 base, the J end lost 5 bases, and 6 bases lay between the germline ends. Germline lookup yields CDR1 LNHDA and CDR2 SQIVND (reference sequence). The length of the CDR3 is 13 residues. CDR3 region: CASSIVSHQPQHF. The DNA for the CDR3 is TGTGCCAGTAGTATAGTCAGCCATCAGCCCCAGCATTTT.

V and J are TRBV4-3 and TRBJ1-3, with no clear D. The germline CDR1 and CDR2 sequences are LGHNA and YSLEER. The CDR3 extends over 15 amino acids. V lost 1 base and J lost 1, with 8 bases in between. CDR3 coding DNA: TGCGCCAGCAGCCAAGTCTTTTCGTCTGGAAACACCATATATTTT. Its translation is CASSQVFSSGNTIYF.

The chain combines TRBV19 with TRBJ1-4, with D possibly being TRBD1 (6 bases). This CDR3 spans 13 amino acids. V was shortened by 2 bases and J by 8 bases, with 9 bases between the two germline ends. CDR1 and CDR2 from the germline V gene are LNHDA and SQIVND (reference sequence). CDR3 in DNA: TGTGCCAGTAGTATAAGGGGGGGAGAAAAACTGTTTTTT. This translates into CASSIRGGEKLFF.

V is TRBV7-9 and J is TRBJ1-2; 7 nucleotides match TRBD1. The CDR3 is made up of 15 amino acids. V was pared by 1 base and J by 4 bases, with 6 bases of the junction left unmatched. Germline CDR1 is SEHNR and CDR2 is FQNEAQ (reference sequence). The CDR3 sequence: CASSLGADRVYGYTF. In DNA, the CDR3 is TGTGCCAGCAGCTTAGGCGCCGACAGGGTCTATGGCTACACCTTC. Full variable domain (remainder filled in from reference TRBV7-9 and TRBJ1-2): DTGVSQNPRHKITKRGQNVTFRCDPISEHNRLYWYRQTLGQGPEFLTYFQNEAQLEKSRLLSDRFSAERPKGSFSTLEIQRTEQGDSAMYLCASSLGADRVYGYTFGSGTRLTVV.

In this sample, this clone turned up once. The chain links TRBV28 to TRBJ1-5; tentatively, D is TRBD1 (5 bases). This CDR3 comprises 15 residues. Looked up from germline, CDR1 is MDHEN and CDR2 is SYDVKM. The V end lost 4 bases, the J end lost 5 bases, and 15 bases lay between the germline ends. CDR3 in amino acids: CASSSNQQTDQPQHF. CDR3 DNA sequence: TGTGCCAGCAGTTCGAACCAGCAGACAGATCAGCCCCAGCATTTT.

The chain recombines TRBV28 with TRBJ2-1, with D possibly TRBD2 on 6 matching bases. V lost 6 bases to trimming and J lost 2 bases, with 20 bases between them. The V gene's germline CDR1 is MDHEN and CDR2 SYDVKM. The CDR3 is made up of 17 amino acids. The CDR3 protein is CASSLDYPKRAYNEQFF. In DNA form, the CDR3 reads TGTGCCAGCAGCCTGGACTATCCTAAAAGGGCCTACAATGAGCAGTTCTTC.

The chain carries TRBV4-3 and TRBJ2-7; tentatively, D is TRBD2 (5 bases). Germline V CDR1 and CDR2: LGHNA, YSLEER. This CDR3 has 13 amino acids. V was pared by 4 bases and J by 5 bases, with 12 bases between. CDR3 protein: CASSPGEGNEQYF. The CDR3 DNA reads TGCGCCAGCAGCCCTGGAGAGGGAAACGAGCAGTACTTC.

The V and J genes are TRBV2 and TRBJ2-1; TRBD2 agrees at 7 bases. CDR1 and CDR2 from the germline V gene are SNHLY and FYNNEI. V was pared by 6 bases and J by 8 bases, with 13 bases of the junction left unmatched. The CDR3 is made up of 15 amino acids. CDR3 in DNA: TGTGCCAGCAGGGGCGGGCGCGGGAGTTTTGATGAGCAGTTCTTC. This sequence encodes CASRGGRGSFDEQFF.

The chain is built from TRBV28 and TRBJ1-5; D is undetermined. The ends were cut back, 5 bases at V and 1 base at J, with 12 bases in the middle. The CDR3 sequence is 15 residues long. Looked up from germline, CDR1 is MDHEN and CDR2 is SYDVKM. In nucleotides, the CDR3 is TGTGCCAGCAGTGGTACTCGGAGAAGCAATCAGCCCCAGCATTTT. Protein: CASSGTRRSNQPQHF.